This T cell receptor (beta chain) is from a study of vaccination effects on CD4 cells after COVID-19. On the study more broadly: After the second dose, samples were taken at median day 72.

This CDR3 has 16 residues. The V end lost 4 bases, the J end lost 2 bases, and 17 bases lay between the germline ends. The germline gives CDR1 MNHNY, CDR2 SVGAGI (reference sequence). This table comes from immunoSEQ multiplex PCR, and its TCRdb copy is limited to in-frame clones, with some not included. The table shows 15,000 to 20,000 clones, with 76% occurring only once. In regard to this clone: Its target is unknown.

Antigen-specific CD4+ T cells expanded by the ViraFEST assay with viral peptide pools were then sequenced. Upon completion of approximately ten days in culture, CD4+ T cells were isolated. Of the BNT162b2 and mRNA-1273 vaccines, participants received two doses of one or the other. People in the vaccine group had not been infected with SARS-CoV-2 before, and their nucleocapsid antibodies were negative. Study conclusions and caveats: Clonal contraction was marked in infection- and vaccine-induced clones late after vaccination.

This sequence originates from a human donor who received a COVID-19 vaccine. The chain has TRBV6-6 and TRBJ2-5; D unclear. The sequencing here drew on CD4+ T cells from PBMCs cultured with HCoV-NL63 spike peptides, taken after COVID-19 vaccination. The CDR3 sequence: CASSSGKYYSQETQYF. The CDR3 region has the DNA TGTGCCAGCAGTTCCGGCAAGTATTATTCACAAGAGACCCAGTACTTC.